This TCR beta chain was retrieved from a study of vaccination and CD4 T cells after COVID-19. Study at large: Cells were stimulated with overlapping spike peptides from SARS-CoV-2, HCoV-NL63, HCoV-OC43 and HCoV-229E.

The Oncomine TCR Beta short-read assay was what sequenced the DNA obtained from cultured CD4+ T cells. DNA came from CD4+ T cells after culture. TCRdb fed the PCR reads into MiXCR, producing one record per CDR3 protein. The sample records approximately 15,000 distinct CDR3 sequences, roughly 48% being singletons. Treatment indicated: roughly 10-day PBMC culture with coronavirus spike peptide pools or control peptides (ViraFEST assay). Dates of PCR positivity, March to December 2020, preceded the US Alpha, Beta and Delta variants. Half of the medium was exchanged for fresh IL-2 medium, first on day 3 and then on day 7. Points on this clonotype: The antigen is unknown.

This TCR was recovered from a human donor who had recovered from COVID-19. The specimen sequenced was CD4+ T cells from blood, cultured in vitro.

CDR3 region: CSVGQSTSTDTQYF. CDR3 coding DNA: TGCAGCGTCGGCCAGTCAACTAGCACAGATACGCAGTATTTT. The chain uses TRBV29-1 and TRBJ2-3; D ambiguous. CDR1 is SQVTM, CDR2 ANQGSEA, per germline. The CDR3 covers 14 residues. The V end was cut by 6 bases, the J end by 0 bases, with 13 bases between.